This T cell receptor (beta chain) was captured in a study of T cell responses to AZD1222 COVID-19 vaccine. Repertoires were generated with immunoSEQ multiplex PCR, while TCRdb's copy carries only in-frame clones and drops some. The sample has 150,000 to 200,000 clones, around 94% seen once. As for this clone: The antigen remains unidentified.

This CDR3 contains 15 residues. With 4 bases clipped from V and 6 bases from J, the junction kept 9 bases outside the gene matches. CDR1 is SEHNR and CDR2 is FQNEAQ in the germline V gene (reference sequence). Study-wide results and limits: Donor demographics were predominantly white British with a female majority; clonal diversity may be underestimated. Nearly half of spike-specific TCRs reportedly target unmutated variant regions.

This receptor was taken from an adult who received the AZD1222 COVID-19 vaccine. V and J are TRBV7-9 and TRBJ1-1, with TRBD1 matching 9 bases. The specimen was peripheral blood, collected 28 days after the second AZD1222 dose. The CDR3: CASSSQGTGTAEAFF. Written as DNA, the CDR3 is TGTGCCAGCAGCTCTCAAGGGACAGGGACAGCTGAAGCTTTCTTT.